The 23 T cell receptor beta chains reported below all come from one sample, sequenced in a study of T cell changes during pregnancy in multiple sclerosis. Method: immunoSEQ multiplex PCR; TCRdb's copy keeps in-frame clones and lacks some. Of 90,000 or so clones in the sample, roughly 90% were seen once. The sample here was peripheral blood, taken in the first trimester of pregnancy. The receptors were gathered from a female donor with multiple sclerosis, enrolled in a pregnancy study.

The chain combines TRBV7-9 with TRBJ2-7, with TRBD2 matching 7 bases. This CDR3 is built from 15 residues. The junction had 12 bases not matched to a gene; V was cut back by 5 bases and J by 5 bases. Germline V CDR1 and CDR2: SEHNR, FQNEAQ (reference sequence). The CDR3 bases are TGTGCCAGCAGCCGGCTCGGGGGGAGATCCGACGAGCAGTACTTC. Amino acids: CASSRLGGRSDEQYF.

The chain has TRBV11-2 and TRBJ1-5, with D perhaps TRBD1 (5 bases). Germline loops: CDR1 SGHAT, CDR2 FQNNGV. CDR3 length equals 13 residues. Trimming cost V 1 base and J 6 bases, with 7 bases left between them. The CDR3 protein is CASSLGGRQPQHF. DNA for the CDR3: TGTGCCAGCAGCTTAGGGGGCCGTCAGCCCCAGCATTTT.

The rearrangement uses TRBV6-4 and TRBJ2-1; the D gene is possibly TRBD1 (5 bases). Looked up from germline, CDR1 is MRHNA and CDR2 is SNTAGT. This CDR3 is 18 amino acids long. V gave up 3 bases and J gave up 3 bases, with 21 bases separating them. The CDR3 loop reads CASSEGVLAKPLYNEQFF. Written as DNA, the CDR3 is TGTGCCAGCAGTGAAGGGGTCTTAGCTAAACCTCTCTACAATGAGCAGTTCTTC.

The V gene is TRBV5-1, the J gene TRBJ1-2; 10 nucleotides align to TRBD1. This CDR3 spans 15 amino acids. Germline trimming cut 1 base from V and 3 bases from J; bases unmatched to any gene: 3. Germline values: CDR1 SGHRS, CDR2 YFSETQ. The CDR3 nucleotides read TGCGCCAGCAGCTTGATTGGGACAGGGGACTATGGCTACACCTTC. Encoded protein: CASSLIGTGDYGYTF. The variable domain in full, completed from reference TRBV5-1 and TRBJ1-2, reads KAGVTQTPRYLIKTRGQQVTLSCSPISGHRSVSWYQQTPGQGLQFLFEYFSETQRNKGNFPGRFSGRQFSNSRSEMNVSTLELGDSALYLCASSLIGTGDYGYTFGSGTRLTVV.

The chain has TRBV7-2 and TRBJ1-1, with 11 bases aligning to TRBD1. The CDR3 is made up of 19 amino acids. V lost 5 bases to trimming and J lost 0 bases; unmatched junction nucleotides: 14. Germline V gene sequence: CDR1 SGHTA, CDR2 FQGNSA. The CDR3 nucleotides read TGTGCCAGCAGCCCACTCGTCTTCCGGGACAGGGGGATGAACACTGAAGCTTTCTTT. This translates into CASSPLVFRDRGMNTEAFF.

The genes are TRBV11-2 and TRBJ1-5; D unresolved. The CDR3 is made up of 13 amino acids. V lost 2 bases and J lost 1, with 3 bases in between. CDR1 and CDR2 from the germline V gene are SGHAT and FQNNGV. Here the CDR3 DNA reads TGTGCCAGCAGCTTACTCAGCAATCAGCCCCAGCATTTT. Translating it yields CASSLLSNQPQHF.

J is TRBJ1-2 and V is TRBV9, with a weak D call TRBD1 (5 bases). V dropped 4 bases and J dropped 4 bases, with 23 bases sitting between them. This CDR3 has 17 amino acids. Germline-derived CDR1 and CDR2 are SGDLS and YYNGEE. This chain's CDR3 is CASSPRGGEGWVYGYTF. In DNA, the CDR3 is TGTGCCAGCAGCCCGCGCGGGGGGGAAGGATGGGTCTATGGCTACACCTTC.

The sample holds one count of this clone. This sequence joins TRBV30 and TRBJ1-1, with a tentative D call TRBD1 (5 bases). The germline V and J ends were trimmed by 1 base and 3 bases, with 12 bases remaining between them. CDR1 GTSNPN and CDR2 SVGIG come from the germline V gene (reference sequence). The CDR3 length is 14 residues. For the CDR3, the DNA is TGTGCCTGGAGTGCCGGGGGGTTTGACACTGAAGCTTTCTTT. Its translation: CAWSAGGFDTEAFF.

This rearrangement joins TRBV27 to TRBJ2-7; weak D call: TRBD2 (6 bases). The CDR3 covers 13 residues. Germline loops: CDR1 MNHEY, CDR2 SMNVEV (reference sequence). V shed 5 bases and J shed 5 bases, with 13 bases lying between them. CDR3 in amino acids: CASSPRGIDEQYF. The CDR3 nucleotides read TGTGCCAGCAGTCCCCGGGGGATCGACGAGCAGTACTTC.

This chain uses TRBV7-9 with TRBJ2-7; possibly TRBD1 for D (6 bases). Germline values: CDR1 SEHNR, CDR2 FQNEAQ (reference sequence). Trimming removed 6 bases at V and 0 bases at J, with 12 bases between. The CDR3 contains 14 residues. The CDR3 nucleotides read TGTGCCAGCAGATCGGGACACACCTCCTACGAGCAGTACTTC. Protein: CASRSGHTSYEQYF.

This clone was observed a single time. The V gene is TRBV6-5, the J gene TRBJ1-5; TRBD1 is a possible D gene (6 bases). The length of the CDR3 is 15 residues. CDR1 is MNHEY, CDR2 SVGAGI, per germline. Trimming removed 7 bases at V and 0 bases at J, with 13 bases between. DNA for the CDR3: TGTGCCAGCATGAAAGACAGGAGTAGCAATCAGCCCCAGCATTTT. Protein product: CASMKDRSSNQPQHF.

The V gene is TRBV18, the J gene TRBJ2-5, with D hard to call. V was pared by 4 bases and J by 0 bases, with 9 bases between. Germline V CDR1 and CDR2: KGHSH, LQKENI. The CDR3 runs to 14 residues. In nucleotides, the CDR3 is TGTGCCAGCTCACTTAGTGACAACCAAGAGACCCAGTACTTC. This gives the protein CASSLSDNQETQYF.

V is TRBV30 and J is TRBJ2-1; 9 bases fit TRBD2. Germline CDR1 is GTSNPN and CDR2 is SVGIG (reference sequence). The CDR3 has 14 residues. Trimming took 0 bases from V and 15 from J; bases not matched to a gene: 12. This CDR3 reads CAWSVGGRATLPFF. DNA for the CDR3: TGTGCCTGGAGTGTTGGCGGGAGGGCTACTCTTCCGTTCTTC.

This chain uses TRBV4-1 with TRBJ2-1, with 11 bases aligning to TRBD2. CDR1 and CDR2 (germline): MGHRA, YSYEKL. The trim removed 2 bases at V and 8 bases at J, leaving 5 bases unmatched. This CDR3 is built from 15 residues. The CDR3 DNA reads TGCGCCAGCAGCCAACTAGCGGGAGGCGTCGATGAGCAGTTCTTC. It specifies CASSQLAGGVDEQFF.

The CDR3 sequence is CASRARGTGGNEQFF. CDR3 DNA sequence: TGTGCCAGCAGGGCAAGGGGGACAGGGGGCAATGAGCAGTTCTTC. The rearrangement uses TRBV27 and TRBJ2-1, with 11 bases matching TRBD1. CDR1 and CDR2 (germline): MNHEY, SMNVEV (reference sequence). The V and J ends lost 6 bases and 6 bases, in that order; junction bases with no gene match: 7. This CDR3 is built from 15 residues.

The CDR3 DNA sequence: TGTGCCAGCAGCCGGGCTAGCGGGAGGAGTAAAGCAGATACGCAGTATTTT. As protein: CASSRASGRSKADTQYF. This chain links TRBV5-4 with TRBJ2-3; 11 bases are a match to TRBD2. V was pared by 4 bases and J by 4 bases, with 11 bases of the junction left unmatched. In germline, CDR1 is SGHNT, CDR2 YYREEE (reference sequence). The CDR3 covers 17 residues.

On this clone: Other DNA variants within this sample encode the same CDR3. The chain employs TRBV7-9 and TRBJ2-7; TRBD1 is a possible D gene (6 bases). The CDR3 is 14 amino acids. The germline V gene has CDR1 SEHNR and CDR2 FQNEAQ (reference sequence). The V end lost 4 bases, the J end lost 0 bases, and 10 bases lay between the germline ends. In DNA form, the CDR3 reads TGTGCCAGCAGCTCCACAGGGAGCTCCTACGAGCAGTACTTC. Translation: CASSSTGSSYEQYF. Based on the CDR3 plus reference TRBV7-9 and TRBJ2-7, the full variable domain is DTGVSQNPRHKITKRGQNVTFRCDPISEHNRLYWYRQTLGQGPEFLTYFQNEAQLEKSRLLSDRFSAERPKGSFSTLEIQRTEQGDSAMYLCASSSTGSSYEQYFGPGTRLTVT.

V gene TRBV2 combines with J gene TRBJ2-5; possible D gene TRBD2, 6 bases. Germline CDR1 SNHLY, CDR2 FYNNEI. V dropped 7 bases and J dropped 5 bases, with 23 bases sitting between them. This CDR3 contains 16 residues. This CDR3 reads CASTGESFAEGETQYF. The CDR3 DNA reads TGTGCCAGCACGGGGGAATCTTTCGCCGAAGGGGAGACCCAGTACTTC.

The V and J genes are TRBV6-1 and TRBJ2-7, with TRBD2 identical over 7 bases. The CDR3 sequence is 15 residues long. CDR1 and CDR2 (germline): MNHNS, SASEGT. Germline trimming cut 4 bases from V and 2 bases from J; bases unmatched to any gene: 8. CDR3 protein: CASSGSWGGTYEQYF. The CDR3 DNA reads as TGTGCCAGCAGTGGCAGTTGGGGGGGGACCTACGAGCAGTACTTC.

The chain is built from TRBV5-1 and TRBJ2-5; the D is unclear. CDR1 SGHRS and CDR2 YFSETQ come from the germline V gene. V shed 4 bases and J shed 3 bases, with 10 bases lying between them. The CDR3 runs to 13 residues. CDR3 region: CASSLQTEETQYF. The CDR3 DNA sequence: TGCGCCAGCAGCCTACAGACGGAAGAGACCCAGTACTTC.

The chain uses TRBV4-1 and TRBJ1-2, with 7 nucleotides matching TRBD1. The CDR3 sequence is 15 residues long. V was clipped by 4 bases and J by 4 bases; unmatched bases: 9. Germline CDR1 MGHRA, CDR2 YSYEKL. CDR3 sequence reads: CASSRGQEGSYGYTF. The CDR3 coding sequence is TGCGCCAGCAGCCGAGGACAGGAGGGTTCCTATGGCTACACCTTC.

The rearrangement joins TRBV11-2 to TRBJ2-1, with D unclear. V lost 1 base to trimming and J lost 4 bases, with 5 bases between them. This CDR3 contains 13 residues. Germline V gene sequence: CDR1 SGHAT, CDR2 FQNNGV. The CDR3 nucleotides read TGTGCCAGCAGCTTAGGAGCATACAATGAGCAGTTCTTC. This encodes CASSLGAYNEQFF.

The chain joins TRBV6-5 to TRBJ2-7; 9 positions agree with TRBD2. The germline CDR1 and CDR2 sequences are MNHEY and SVGAGI. The V and J ends lost 10 bases and 6 bases, in that order; junction bases with no gene match: 13. The CDR3 totals 14 residues. The DNA of the CDR3 is TGTGCCATCCAGTGGAGGGCGGGGGGGACCGAGCAGTACTTC. This codes for CAIQWRAGGTEQYF.